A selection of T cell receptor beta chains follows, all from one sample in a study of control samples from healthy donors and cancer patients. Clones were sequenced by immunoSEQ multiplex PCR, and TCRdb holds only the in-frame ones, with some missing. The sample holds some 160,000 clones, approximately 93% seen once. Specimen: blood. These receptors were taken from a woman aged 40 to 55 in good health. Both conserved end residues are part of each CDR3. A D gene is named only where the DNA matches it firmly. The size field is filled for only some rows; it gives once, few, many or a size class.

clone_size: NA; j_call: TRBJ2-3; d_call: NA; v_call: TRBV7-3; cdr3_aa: CASSPNADTQYF; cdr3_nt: TGTGCCAGCAGCCCGAACGCAGATACGCAGTATTTT
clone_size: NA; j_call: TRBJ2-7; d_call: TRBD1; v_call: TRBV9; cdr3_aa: CASSVRGGPYEQYF; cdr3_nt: TGTGCCAGCAGCGTTCGAGGGGGCCCCTACGAGCAGTACTTC
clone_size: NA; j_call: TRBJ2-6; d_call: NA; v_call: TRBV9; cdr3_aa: CASSAQIFSGANVLTF; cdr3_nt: TGTGCCAGCAGCGCCCAGATTTTTTCTGGGGCCAACGTCCTGACTTTC
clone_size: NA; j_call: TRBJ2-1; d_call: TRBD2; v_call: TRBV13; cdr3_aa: CASSLGRGLAGANEQFF; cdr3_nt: TGTGCCAGCAGCTTAGGCCGGGGACTAGCGGGAGCGAATGAGCAGTTCTTC
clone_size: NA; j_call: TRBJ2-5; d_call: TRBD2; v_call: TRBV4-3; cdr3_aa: CASSQNLAGETQYF; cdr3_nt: TGCGCCAGCAGTCAAAACTTAGCGGGAGAGACCCAGTACTTC
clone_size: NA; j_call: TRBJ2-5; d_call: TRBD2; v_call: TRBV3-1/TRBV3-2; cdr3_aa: CASSDEAGGFGRKETQYF; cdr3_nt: TGTGCCAGCAGCGACGAAGCGGGGGGGTTCGGAAGAAAAGAGACCCAGTACTTC
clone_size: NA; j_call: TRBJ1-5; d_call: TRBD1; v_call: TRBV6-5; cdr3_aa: CASSIRQGRNQPQHF; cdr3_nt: TGTGCCAGCAGTATACGACAGGGACGGAATCAGCCCCAGCATTTT
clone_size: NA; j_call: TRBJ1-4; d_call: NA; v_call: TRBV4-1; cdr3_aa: CASGYRALELFF; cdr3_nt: TGCGCCAGCGGTTACCGGGCCCTCGAGTTGTTTTTT
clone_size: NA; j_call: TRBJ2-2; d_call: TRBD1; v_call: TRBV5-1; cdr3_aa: CASSNNHRGPNTGELFF; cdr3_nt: TGCGCCAGCAGCAACAACCACAGGGGACCCAACACCGGGGAGCTGTTTTTT
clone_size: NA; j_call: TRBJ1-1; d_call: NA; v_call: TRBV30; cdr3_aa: CAWASYSEAFF; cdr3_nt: TGTGCCTGGGCAAGCTATAGTGAAGCTTTCTTT
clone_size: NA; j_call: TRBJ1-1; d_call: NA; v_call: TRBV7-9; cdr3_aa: CASKRIGENTEAFF; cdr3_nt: TGTGCCAGCAAGAGGATCGGGGAGAACACTGAAGCTTTCTTT
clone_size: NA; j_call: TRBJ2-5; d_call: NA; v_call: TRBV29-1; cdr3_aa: CSVAGSQETQYF; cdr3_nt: TGCAGCGTTGCTGGCAGTCAAGAGACCCAGTACTTC
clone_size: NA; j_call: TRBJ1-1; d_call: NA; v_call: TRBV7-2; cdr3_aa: CASSLGPGMNTEAFF; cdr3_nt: TGTGCCAGCAGCTTAGGTCCCGGCATGAACACTGAAGCTTTCTTT
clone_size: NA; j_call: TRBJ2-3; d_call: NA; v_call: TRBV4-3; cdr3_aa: CASSQGVAGGSTDTQYF; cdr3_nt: TGCGCCAGCAGCCAAGGCGTCGCTGGCGGAAGCACAGATACGCAGTATTTT
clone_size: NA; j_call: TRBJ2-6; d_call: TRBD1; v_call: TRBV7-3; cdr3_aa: CASSSQGAGANVLTF; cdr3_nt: TGTGCCAGCAGCTCGCAGGGGGCTGGGGCCAACGTCCTGACTTTC
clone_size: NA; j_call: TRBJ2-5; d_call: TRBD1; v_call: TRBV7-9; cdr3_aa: CASSSPTGTGGETQYF; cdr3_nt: TGTGCCAGCAGCAGCCCGACCGGGACAGGAGGAGAGACCCAGTACTTC
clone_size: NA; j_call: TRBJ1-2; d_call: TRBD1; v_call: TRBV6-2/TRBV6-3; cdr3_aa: CASSYSSAGTGSLYGYTF; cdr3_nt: TGTGCCAGCAGTTACTCGTCCGCCGGGACAGGGTCCCTCTATGGCTACACCTTC
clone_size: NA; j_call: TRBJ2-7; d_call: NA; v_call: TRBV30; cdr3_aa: CAWSWEGGSYEQYF; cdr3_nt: TGTGCCTGGAGTTGGGAAGGGGGCTCCTACGAGCAGTACTTC
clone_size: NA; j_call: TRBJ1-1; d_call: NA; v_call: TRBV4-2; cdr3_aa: CASSQDRGILVEGATEAFF; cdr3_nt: TGTGCCAGCAGCCAAGATCGGGGGATTTTAGTCGAAGGGGCCACTGAAGCTTTCTTT
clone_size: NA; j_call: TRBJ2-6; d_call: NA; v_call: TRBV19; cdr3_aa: CASSVGTSGANVLTF; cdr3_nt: TGTGCCAGTAGTGTCGGGACCTCTGGGGCCAACGTCCTGACTTTC
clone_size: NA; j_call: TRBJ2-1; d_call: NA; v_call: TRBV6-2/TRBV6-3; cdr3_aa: CASSYSNYNEQFF; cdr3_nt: TGTGCCAGCAGTTACTCGAATTACAATGAGCAGTTCTTC
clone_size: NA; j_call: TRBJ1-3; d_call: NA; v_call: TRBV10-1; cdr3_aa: CASSAGNSGNTIYF; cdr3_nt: TGCGCCAGCAGTGCAGGGAACTCTGGAAACACCATATATTTT
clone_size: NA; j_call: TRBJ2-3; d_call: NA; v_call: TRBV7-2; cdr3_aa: CASSFGTYVDTQYF; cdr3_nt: TGTGCCAGCAGCTTCGGGACTTATGTAGATACGCAGTATTTT
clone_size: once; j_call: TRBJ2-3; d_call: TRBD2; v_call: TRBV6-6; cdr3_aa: CASSRRRLAGGLDTDTQYF; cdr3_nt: TGTGCCAGCAGCCGACGGAGACTAGCGGGAGGGCTTGACACAGATACGCAGTATTTT